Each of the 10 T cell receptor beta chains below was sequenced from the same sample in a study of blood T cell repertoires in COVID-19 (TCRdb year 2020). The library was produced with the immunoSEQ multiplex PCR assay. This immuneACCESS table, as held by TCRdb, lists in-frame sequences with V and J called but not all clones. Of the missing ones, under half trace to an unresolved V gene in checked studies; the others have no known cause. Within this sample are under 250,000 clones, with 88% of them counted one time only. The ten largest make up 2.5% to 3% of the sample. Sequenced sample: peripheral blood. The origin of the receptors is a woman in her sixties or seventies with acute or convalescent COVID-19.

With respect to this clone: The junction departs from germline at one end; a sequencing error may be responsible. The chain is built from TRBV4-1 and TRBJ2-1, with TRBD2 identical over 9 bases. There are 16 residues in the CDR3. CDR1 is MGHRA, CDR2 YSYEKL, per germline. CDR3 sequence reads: CARSRPGTSPGNEQFF. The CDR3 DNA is TGCGCCCGCAGCCGACCCGGGACTAGCCCTGGCAATGAGCAGTTCTTC.

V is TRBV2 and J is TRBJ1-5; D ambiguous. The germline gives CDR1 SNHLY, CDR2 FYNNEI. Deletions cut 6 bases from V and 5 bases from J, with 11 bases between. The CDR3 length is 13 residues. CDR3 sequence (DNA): TGTGCCAGCAGCCCCCTGTGGCATCAGCCCCAGCATTTT. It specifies CASSPLWHQPQHF.

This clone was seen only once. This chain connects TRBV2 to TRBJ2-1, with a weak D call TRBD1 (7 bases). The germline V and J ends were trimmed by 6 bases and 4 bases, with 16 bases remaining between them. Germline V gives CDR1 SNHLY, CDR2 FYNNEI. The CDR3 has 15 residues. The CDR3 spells CASRVRQGGYNEQFF. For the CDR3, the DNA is TGTGCCAGCAGAGTTCGACAGGGAGGATACAATGAGCAGTTCTTC.

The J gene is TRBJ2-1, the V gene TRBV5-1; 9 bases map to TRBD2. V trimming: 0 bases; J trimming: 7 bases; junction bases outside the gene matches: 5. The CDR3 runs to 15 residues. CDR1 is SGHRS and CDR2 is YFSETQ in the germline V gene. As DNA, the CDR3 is TGCGCCAGCAGCTTGGGTCCGGGACTAGCAAATGAGCAGTTCTTC. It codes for CASSLGPGLANEQFF.

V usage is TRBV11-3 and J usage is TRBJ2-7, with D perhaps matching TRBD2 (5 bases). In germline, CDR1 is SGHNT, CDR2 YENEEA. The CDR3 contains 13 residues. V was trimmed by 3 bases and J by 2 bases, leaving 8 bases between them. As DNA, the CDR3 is TGTGCCAGCAGCTTGGACGGGACCTACGAGCAGTACTTC. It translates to CASSLDGTYEQYF.

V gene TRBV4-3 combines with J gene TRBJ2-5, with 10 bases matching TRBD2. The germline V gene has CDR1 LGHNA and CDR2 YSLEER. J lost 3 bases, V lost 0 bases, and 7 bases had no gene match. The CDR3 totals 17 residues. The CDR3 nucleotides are TGCGCCAGCAGCCAAGACAAGGTAGCGGGAGGAGAAGAGACCCAGTACTTC. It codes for CASSQDKVAGGEETQYF.

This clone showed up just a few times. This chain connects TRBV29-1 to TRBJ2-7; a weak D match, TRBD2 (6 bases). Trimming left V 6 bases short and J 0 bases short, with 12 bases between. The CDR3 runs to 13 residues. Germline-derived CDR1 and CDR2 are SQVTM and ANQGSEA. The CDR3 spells CSVALALSYEQYF. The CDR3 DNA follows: TGCAGCGTGGCACTAGCCCTCTCCTACGAGCAGTACTTC.

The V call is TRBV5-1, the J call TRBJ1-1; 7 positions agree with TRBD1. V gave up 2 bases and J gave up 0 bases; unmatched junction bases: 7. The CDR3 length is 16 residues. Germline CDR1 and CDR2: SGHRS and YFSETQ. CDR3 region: CASSLEQGIVNTEAFF. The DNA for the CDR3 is TGCGCCAGCAGCTTAGAACAGGGGATAGTGAACACTGAAGCTTTCTTT.

The CDR3 loop reads CASSQVAGPYEQYF. The DNA of the CDR3 is TGTGCCAGCAGCCAAGTAGCGGGACCCTACGAGCAGTACTTC. This rearrangement joins TRBV3-1 (or the pseudogene TRBV3-2) to TRBJ2-7; 8 bases align to TRBD2. Germline-derived CDR1 and CDR2 are LGHDT and YNNKEL (reference sequence). With 1 base clipped from V and 2 bases from J, the junction kept 1 base outside the gene matches. The CDR3 covers 14 residues.

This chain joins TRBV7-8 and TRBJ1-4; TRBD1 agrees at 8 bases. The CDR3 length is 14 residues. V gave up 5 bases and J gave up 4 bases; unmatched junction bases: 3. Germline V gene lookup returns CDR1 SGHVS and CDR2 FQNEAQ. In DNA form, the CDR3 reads TGTGCCAGCAGCCATGACAGGGGTAATGAAAAACTGTTTTTT. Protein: CASSHDRGNEKLFF.